One and the same sample provided the 7 T cell receptor beta chains below, sequenced in a study of T cells after yellow fever vaccination. TCRdb reprocessed the 5' RACE reads via MiXCR and lists one record per CDR3 protein. The data show roughly 250,000 distinct CDR3 sequences, with under 15% seen just once and 0.4% to 0.65% held by the top ten. This specimen was CD4+ T cells sorted from PBMCs, taken 45 days after the yellow fever booster vaccination. Receptors were obtained from a young man who received the YFV17D yellow fever vaccine.

This clonotype showed up just a few times. The rearrangement joins TRBV7-2 to TRBJ2-7, with unresolved D. The ends were cut back, 2 bases at V and 0 bases at J, with 5 bases in the middle. The germline V gene encodes CDR1 SGHTA and CDR2 FQGNSA. The CDR3 sequence is 13 residues long. In DNA, the CDR3 is TGTGCCAGCAGCTTATGGGGCTCCTACGAGCAGTACTTC. Protein sequence: CASSLWGSYEQYF.

This clonotype came up a few times. The chain combines TRBV28 with TRBJ1-1; TRBD1 might be the D (5 bases). V was trimmed by 2 bases and J by 4 bases, leaving 14 bases between them. The CDR3 is 15 residues long. The germline CDR1 and CDR2 sequences are MDHEN and SYDVKM. Here the CDR3 reads CASSLAGKLGTEAFF. The CDR3 DNA reads as TGTGCCAGCAGTTTAGCAGGGAAGCTTGGCACTGAAGCTTTCTTT.

This clonotype was seen a few times. The chain employs TRBV7-2 and TRBJ1-2, with a possible D match to TRBD1 (6 bases). Trimming shortened V by 1 base and J by 8 bases, and 11 bases separated the two germline ends. CDR3 length: 13 amino acids. Per germline, CDR1 SGHTA and CDR2 FQGNSA. CDR3 amino acids: CASSLGGAVGYTF. The CDR3 DNA sequence: TGTGCCAGCAGCTTAGGGGGGGCTGTCGGCTACACCTTC.

This clonotype was recorded a few times. This chain uses TRBV20-1 with TRBJ2-1; D gene unclear. The V end lost 3 bases, the J end lost 1 base, and 10 bases lay between the germline ends. The CDR3 has 14 amino acids. Germline V CDR1 and CDR2: DFQATT, SNEGSKA (reference sequence). CDR3 loop: CSASWWESYNEQFF. The DNA of the CDR3 is TGCAGTGCTAGTTGGTGGGAATCCTACAATGAGCAGTTCTTC.

This clonotype was detected only a few times. The rearrangement joins TRBV7-3 to TRBJ2-3, with unresolved D. This CDR3 has 15 amino acids. V was cut by 5 bases and J by 6 bases, with 18 bases left in between. Looked up from germline, CDR1 is SGHTA and CDR2 is FQGTGA. CDR3 in DNA: TGTGCCAGCAGCCCAGCCCTTACCACCTCCGATACGCAGTATTTT. Translated: CASSPALTTSDTQYF.

This clonotype was detected a few times. J is TRBJ1-1 and V is TRBV19; 9 bases agree with TRBD1. CDR3 size: 14 residues. Unmatched junction bases numbered 6, after V lost 4 bases and J lost 6 bases. Germline-derived CDR1 and CDR2 are LNHDA and SQIVND (reference sequence). The DNA of the CDR3 is TGTGCCAGTAGTACCCTGGACAGGGGATCTGAAGCTTTCTTT. Amino acid sequence: CASSTLDRGSEAFF.

The rearrangement links TRBV10-2 to TRBJ2-7; D gene uncertain. Germline CDR1 is WSHSY and CDR2 is SAAADI. CDR3 size: 13 residues. Trimming pared 4 bases from V and 6 bases from J, leaving 13 bases between. The CDR3 DNA follows: TGCGCCAGCAGTGGGGCGCCCTATGGCGAGCAGTACTTC. Protein: CASSGAPYGEQYF.